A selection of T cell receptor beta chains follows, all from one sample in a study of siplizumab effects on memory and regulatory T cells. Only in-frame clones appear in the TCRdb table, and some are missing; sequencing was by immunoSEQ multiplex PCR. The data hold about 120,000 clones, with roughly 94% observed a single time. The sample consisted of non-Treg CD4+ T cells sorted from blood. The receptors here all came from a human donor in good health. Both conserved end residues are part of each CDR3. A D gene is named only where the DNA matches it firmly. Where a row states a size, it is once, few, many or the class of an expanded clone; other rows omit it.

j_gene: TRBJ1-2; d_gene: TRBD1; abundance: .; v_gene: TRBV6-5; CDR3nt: TGTGCCAGCAGTCGACAGGGCAACTATGGCTACACCTTC; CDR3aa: CASSRQGNYGYTF
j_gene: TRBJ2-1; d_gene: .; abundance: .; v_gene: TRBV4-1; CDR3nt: TGCGCCAGCAGCCAAGAAGGGGGGCAGATCGGCTACAATGAGCAGTTCTTC; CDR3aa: CASSQEGGQIGYNEQFF
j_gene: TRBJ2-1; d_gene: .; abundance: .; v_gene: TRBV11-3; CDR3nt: TGTGCCAGCAGCTTAGATTACCCCGGCAATGAGCAGTTCTTC; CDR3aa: CASSLDYPGNEQFF
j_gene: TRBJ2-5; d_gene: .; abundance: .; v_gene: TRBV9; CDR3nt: TGTGCCAGCAGCGTAGAACTATTACAAGAGACCCAGTACTTC; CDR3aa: CASSVELLQETQYF
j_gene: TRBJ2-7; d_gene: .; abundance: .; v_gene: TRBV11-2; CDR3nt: TGTGCCAGCAGCTTAGCCTTATACTCCTACGAGCAGTACTTC; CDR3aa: CASSLALYSYEQYF
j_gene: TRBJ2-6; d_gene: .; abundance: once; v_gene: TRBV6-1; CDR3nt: TGTGCCAGCAGTGAGGTGGGTCCTGGGGCCAACGTCCTGACTTTC; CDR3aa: CASSEVGPGANVLTF
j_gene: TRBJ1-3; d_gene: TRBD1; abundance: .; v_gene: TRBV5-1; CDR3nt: TGCGCCAGCAGCTTGGTTGGGACAGGGACCTCCTTCTCTGGAAACACCATATATTTT; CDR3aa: CASSLVGTGTSFSGNTIYF
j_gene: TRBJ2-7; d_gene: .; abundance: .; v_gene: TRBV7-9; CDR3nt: TGTGCCAGCAGCTTAGCGGGGGGAGGTGACGAGCAGTACTTC; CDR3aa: CASSLAGGGDEQYF
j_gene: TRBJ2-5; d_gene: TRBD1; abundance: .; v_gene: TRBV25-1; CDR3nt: TGTGCCAGCGGAAAGACAGGGGCCGAGACCCAGTACTTC; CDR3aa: CASGKTGAETQYF
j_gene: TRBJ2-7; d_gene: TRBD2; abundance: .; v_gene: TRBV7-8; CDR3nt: TGTGCCAGCAGCCCATCTAGCGGGGGCCAAGCCTACGAGCAGTACTTC; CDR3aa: CASSPSSGGQAYEQYF
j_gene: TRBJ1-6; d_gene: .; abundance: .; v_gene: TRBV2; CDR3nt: TGTGCCAGCAGTGGACGGGATTATAATTCACCCCTCCACTTT; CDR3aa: CASSGRDYNSPLHF
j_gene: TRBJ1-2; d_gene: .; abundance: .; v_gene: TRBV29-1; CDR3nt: TGCAGCGTTGAATTAGGCACTCGGGGTGGCTACACCTTC; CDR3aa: CSVELGTRGGYTF
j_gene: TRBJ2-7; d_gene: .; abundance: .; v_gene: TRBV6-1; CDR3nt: TGTGCCAGCAGTTTCTACGCGGGGGCCTCCTACGAGCAGTACTTC; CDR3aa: CASSFYAGASYEQYF
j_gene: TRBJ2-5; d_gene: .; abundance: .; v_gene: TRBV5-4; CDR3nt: TGTGCCAGCAGCTTGGCCGGTAAAGAGACCCAGTACTTC; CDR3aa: CASSLAGKETQYF
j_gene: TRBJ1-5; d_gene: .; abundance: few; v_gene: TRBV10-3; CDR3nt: TGTGCCATCTCGTGGGAGGGCAATCAGCCCCAGCATTTT; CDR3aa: CAISWEGNQPQHF
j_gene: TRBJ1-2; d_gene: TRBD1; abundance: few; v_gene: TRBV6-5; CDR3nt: TGTGCCAGCACAGGGGGGTATGGCTACACCTTC; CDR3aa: CASTGGYGYTF
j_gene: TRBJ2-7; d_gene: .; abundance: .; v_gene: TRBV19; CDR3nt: TGTGCCAGTAGTATAGCTGTCTCAACCAACTACGAGCAGTACTTC; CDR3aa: CASSIAVSTNYEQYF
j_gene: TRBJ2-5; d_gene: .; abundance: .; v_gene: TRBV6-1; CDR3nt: TGTGCCAGCTCTCGGGGGGCGGTTGAGACCCAGTACTTC; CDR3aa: CASSRGAVETQYF
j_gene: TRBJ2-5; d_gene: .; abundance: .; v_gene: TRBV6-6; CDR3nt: TGTGCCAGCAGTTACTCAGGGGAACAAGAGACCCAGTACTTC; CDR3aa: CASSYSGEQETQYF
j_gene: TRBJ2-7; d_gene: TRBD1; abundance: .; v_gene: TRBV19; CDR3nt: TGTGCCAGTAGCAGACAGGGGCAGCGTAGCGAGCAGTACTTC; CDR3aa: CASSRQGQRSEQYF
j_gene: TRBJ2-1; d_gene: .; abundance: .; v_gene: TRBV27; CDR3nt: TGTGCCAGCAGTTTAGGGACGAGGTCCTACAATGAGCAGTTCTTC; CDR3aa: CASSLGTRSYNEQFF
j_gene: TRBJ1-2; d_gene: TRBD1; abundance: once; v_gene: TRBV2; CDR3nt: TGTGCCAGCACCCAAACCCGACAGGGATACTATGGCTACACCTTC; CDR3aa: CASTQTRQGYYGYTF
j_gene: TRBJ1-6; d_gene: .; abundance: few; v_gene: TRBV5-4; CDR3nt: TGTGCCAGCAGCTTCGAACAGATCAAGCTCCACTTT; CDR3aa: CASSFEQIKLHF
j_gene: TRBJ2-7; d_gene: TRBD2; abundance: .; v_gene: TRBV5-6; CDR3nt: TGTGCCAGCAGCGTCCCTGGCGGGAGGGCCGGAGAGCAGTACTTC; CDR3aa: CASSVPGGRAGEQYF
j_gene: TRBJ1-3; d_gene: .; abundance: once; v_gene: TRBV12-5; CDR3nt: TGTGCTAGTGGGGGGAGGCCCCTCTCTGGAAACACCATATATTTT; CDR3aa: CASGGRPLSGNTIYF
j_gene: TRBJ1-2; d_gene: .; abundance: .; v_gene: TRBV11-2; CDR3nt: TGTGCCAGCAGCTTAACGGCAGGGGCTGGCTACACCTTC; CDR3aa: CASSLTAGAGYTF
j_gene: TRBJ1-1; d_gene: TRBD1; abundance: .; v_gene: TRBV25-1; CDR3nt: TGTGCCAGCAGCAACAGGGGAGGGGCTGAAGCTTTCTTT; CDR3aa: CASSNRGGAEAFF
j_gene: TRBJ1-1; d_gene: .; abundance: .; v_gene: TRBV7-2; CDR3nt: TGTGCCAGCAGCTTTCCCCCGCAGTCTGAAGCTTTCTTT; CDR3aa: CASSFPPQSEAFF
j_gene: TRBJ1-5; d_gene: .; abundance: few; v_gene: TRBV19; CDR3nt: TGTGCCAGTACCCGAGACACCGGACCCAATCAGCCCCAGCATTTT; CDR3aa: CASTRDTGPNQPQHF